What follows describes a single T cell receptor (beta chain). Sequencing used immunoSEQ multiplex PCR; TCRdb keeps in-frame clones, though not all of them. This repertoire shows about 980,000 clones, about three quarters found once; its top ten account for over 1.3%. Per the germline V gene, CDR1 is SGHDT and CDR2 is YYEEEE. V was shortened by 0 bases and J by 0 bases, with 5 bases between the two germline ends. This CDR3 has 14 amino acids. This entry is derived from a study of shared clonotypes between healthy human individuals. Sequencing was performed on memory CD4+ T cells sorted from blood. Subset noted: CD45RA-negative fraction. The chain has TRBV5-6 and TRBJ2-3; D gene ambiguous. The source is a man younger than 35 in good health. CDR3 nucleotide sequence: TGTGCCAGCAGCTTGGCGGCTAGCACAGATACGCAGTATTTT. It encodes CASSLAASTDTQYF.